This T cell receptor beta chain was documented in a study of blood T cell repertoires in COVID-19. Sequencing used immunoSEQ multiplex PCR; TCRdb keeps in-frame clones, though not all of them. The data contain 100,000 or so clones, 85% of them singletons. Germline assignment: CDR1 LGHDT and CDR2 YNNKEL (reference sequence). The CDR3 spans 14 residues. Trimming removed 4 bases from V and 6 bases from J; junction bases left unmatched: 3. This clone was recorded a few times. The chain joins TRBV3-1 (or the pseudogene TRBV3-2) to TRBJ2-7; 13 nucleotides line up with TRBD2. This receptor was obtained from a woman in her sixties or seventies with active or convalescent COVID-19. The specimen sequenced was peripheral blood. In DNA, the CDR3 is TGTGCCAGCAGCCCTTGGACTAGCGGGAGCGAGCAGTACTTC. Protein: CASSPWTSGSEQYF.